The sample holds one count of the clone carrying this TCR beta chain. This entry is derived from a study of blood T cell repertoires in COVID-19. Here immunoSEQ multiplex PCR was the method, and the copy in TCRdb shows in-frame clones only, minus some. The sample lists some 50,000 clones, 90% occurring once. The sample was peripheral blood. The sequence was collected from a middle-aged man with acute or convalescent COVID-19.

Written as DNA, the CDR3 is TGTGCCAGCGGAAGTGGCGGGAGAGCTGGGGAGCTGTTTTTT. Amino acid sequence: CASGSGGRAGELFF. The chain joins TRBV27 to TRBJ2-2; 7 bases map to TRBD2. Per germline, CDR1 MNHEY and CDR2 SMNVEV (reference sequence). Trimming cost V 8 bases and J 8 bases; bases outside gene matches: 11. CDR3 length: 14 residues.